This entry lists 27 T cell receptor beta chains sequenced from one sample in a study of T cells in tumors after PD-1 blockade. The assay was immunoSEQ multiplex PCR, and TCRdb's table has in-frame clones only and misses some. The sample shows around 34,000 clones, approximately 73% of them seen only once. The sample here was PBMCs, taken after anti-PD-1 treatment. These receptors were taken from a human donor with basal cell carcinoma.

This chain connects TRBV9 to TRBJ2-1, with D perhaps matching TRBD1 or TRBD2 (5 bases each). CDR1 is SGDLS, CDR2 YYNGEE, per germline. V shed 4 bases and J shed 7 bases, with 15 bases lying between them. The CDR3 sequence is 14 residues long. DNA of the CDR3: TGTGCCAGCAGCCCTCGGGGACGCGCGAATGAGCAGTTCTTC. The encoded protein is CASSPRGRANEQFF.

In its sample, this clone was seen a few times. The V and J genes are TRBV5-5 and TRBJ1-1; D unresolved. Germline V gene data show CDR1 as SGHKS and CDR2 as YYEKEE (reference sequence). The CDR3 contains 15 residues. Trimming pared 1 base from V and 1 base from J, leaving 11 bases between. CDR3 amino acids: CASSLYLVRNTEAFF. As DNA, the CDR3 is TGTGCCAGCAGCTTGTATCTGGTAAGGAACACTGAAGCTTTCTTT.

There are many counts of this clone. The chain recombines TRBV7-9 with TRBJ2-3; no clear D. CDR1 is SEHNR, CDR2 FQNEAQ, per germline (reference sequence). Trimming cost V 3 bases and J 4 bases, with 8 bases left between them. CDR3 length: 13 amino acids. The CDR3 nucleotides read TGTGCCAGCAGCTTGGGATCTCCAGATACGCAGTATTTT. Translation: CASSLGSPDTQYF.

The chain recombines TRBV7-2 with TRBJ2-1; weak D call: TRBD2 (7 bases). Trimming took 5 bases from V and 8 from J, leaving 19 bases between them. The CDR3 runs 15 residues. The germline CDR1 and CDR2 sequences are SGHTA and FQGNSA. Here the CDR3 DNA reads TGTGCCAGCAGCCTAGGGGGGGCGTTAATCGATGAGCAGTTCTTC. Protein sequence: CASSLGGALIDEQFF.

V gene TRBV7-2 combines with J gene TRBJ2-3; D might be TRBD2 (5 bases). The germline V and J ends were trimmed by 8 bases and 4 bases, with 10 bases remaining between them. This CDR3 is built from 12 residues. CDR1 is SGHTA and CDR2 is FQGNSA in the germline V gene. The CDR3 coding sequence is TGTGCCAGCTCCCGGGGTGCAGATACGCAGTATTTT. Its translation is CASSRGADTQYF.

In its sample, this clone was seen once. The chain links TRBV5-1 to TRBJ2-2, with D perhaps TRBD1 or TRBD2 (6 bases each). V was shortened by 0 bases and J by 5 bases, with 14 bases between the two germline ends. Germline V gives CDR1 SGHRS, CDR2 YFSETQ. The CDR3 has 16 residues. The CDR3 nucleotides are TGCGCCAGCAGCTTGGACGGGGGCCCTGGGACCGGGGAGCTGTTTTTT. The encoded protein is CASSLDGGPGTGELFF.

This clone was found a few times. This chain links TRBV3-1 (or the pseudogene TRBV3-2) with TRBJ1-6; D is ambiguous. This CDR3 contains 12 residues. With 1 base removed from V and 9 bases from J, the gap between germline ends came to 4 bases. Germline loops: CDR1 LGHDT, CDR2 YNNKEL (reference sequence). CDR3 residues: CASSQGGSPLHF. The CDR3 region has the DNA TGTGCCAGCAGCCAAGGTGGTTCACCCCTCCACTTT.

In its sample, this clone was seen a few times. CDR3 in amino acids: CASRNLNNSPLHF. DNA of the CDR3: TGTGCCAGCAGAAACCTGAACAATTCACCCCTCCACTTT. The chain couples TRBV2 to TRBJ1-6; D uncertain. Germline CDR1 reads SNHLY; CDR2 reads FYNNEI. The CDR3 covers 13 residues. V shed 6 bases and J shed 7 bases, with 10 bases lying between them. Variable domain in full (rest from reference TRBV2 and TRBJ1-6): EPEVTQTPSHQVTQMGQEVILRCVPISNHLYFYWYRQILGQKVEFLVSFYNNEISEKSEIFDDQFSVERPDGSNFTLKIRSTKLEDSAMYFCASRNLNNSPLHFGNGTRLTVT.

This clone came up once. The V gene is TRBV12-5, the J gene TRBJ2-3; tentative D call: TRBD2 (5 bases). This CDR3 region has 19 residues. The V end lost 5 bases, the J end lost 2 bases, and 26 bases lay between the germline ends. Germline V gene lookup returns CDR1 LGHNT and CDR2 FRNRAP. CDR3 residues: CASGPLLGAANQHTDTQYF. The CDR3 nucleotides read TGTGCTAGTGGTCCCCTTTTAGGAGCGGCTAACCAGCACACAGATACGCAGTATTTT.

This clone was picked up a small number of times. V is TRBV7-9 and J is TRBJ1-6; 7 bases agree with TRBD1. The germline V gene has CDR1 SEHNR and CDR2 FQNEAQ (reference sequence). V dropped 5 bases and J dropped 7; count of bases not matched to a gene: 14. The CDR3 totals 17 residues. CDR3 nucleotide sequence: TGTGCCAGCAGCCCCACCGTCGCGACAGGGCGGAATTCACCCCTCCACTTT. It yields the protein CASSPTVATGRNSPLHF.

The chain's CDR3 is CASSYRGGPSNALYEQYF. CDR3 sequence (DNA): TGTGCCAGTTCCTACCGGGGGGGCCCATCAAACGCCTTGTACGAGCAGTACTTC. The V gene is TRBV19, the J gene TRBJ2-7; 8 nucleotides line up with TRBD2. The CDR3 is 18 amino acids. V shed 8 bases and J 4 bases; nucleotides not matched to a gene: 22. Germline V gene lookup returns CDR1 LNHDA and CDR2 SQIVND (reference sequence).

This chain links TRBV18 with TRBJ1-5; D is ambiguous. The CDR3 contains 14 residues. Germline loops: CDR1 KGHSH, CDR2 LQKENI. Deletions cut 6 bases from V and 7 bases from J, with 16 bases between. CDR3 protein: CASSPSGEGQPQHF. The CDR3 DNA follows: TGTGCCAGCTCTCCTTCCGGGGAGGGACAGCCCCAGCATTTT.

This clone has a single count. The chain links TRBV19 to TRBJ1-1; D is ambiguous. CDR1 is LNHDA and CDR2 is SQIVND in the germline V gene (reference sequence). V gave up 7 bases and J gave up 2 bases, with 11 bases separating them. CDR3 length: 13 residues. CDR3 protein: CASKGTANTEAFF. CDR3 bases: TGTGCCAGTAAAGGAACGGCTAACACTGAAGCTTTCTTT.

A few counts support this clone. The CDR3 spells CASSPHRAGSSYEQYF. CDR3 nucleotide sequence: TGTGCCAGCAGTCCCCACCGTGCGGGAAGCTCCTACGAGCAGTACTTC. This rearrangement joins TRBV28 to TRBJ2-7; D possibly corresponds to TRBD2 (6 bases). Deletions cut 5 bases from V and 0 bases from J, with 17 bases between. CDR3 length: 16 residues. Germline lookup yields CDR1 MDHEN and CDR2 SYDVKM.

The rearrangement links TRBV7-2 to TRBJ2-1; TRBD2 agrees at 14 bases. The CDR3 runs 16 residues. The germline V gene has CDR1 SGHTA and CDR2 FQGNSA. V lost 1 base, J lost 14 bases, and 10 bases stayed unmatched. CDR3 nucleotides: TGTGCCAGCAGCTTAGAGGCCCCGGGACTAGCGGGGGTCGAGTTCTTC. Translation: CASSLEAPGLAGVEFF.

This chain links TRBV4-1 with TRBJ2-4; 10 nucleotides agree with TRBD2. Germline lookup yields CDR1 MGHRA and CDR2 YSYEKL. CDR3 length equals 17 residues. The trim removed 4 bases at V and 1 base at J, leaving 7 bases unmatched. Here the CDR3 reads CASSPRATSGAKNIQYF. The CDR3 DNA sequence: TGCGCCAGCAGCCCGAGGGCGACTAGCGGGGCCAAAAACATTCAGTACTTC.

V usage is TRBV3-1 (or the pseudogene TRBV3-2) and J usage is TRBJ2-7; no reliable D call. The CDR3 is made up of 15 amino acids. V dropped 4 bases and J dropped 0 bases, with 13 bases sitting between them. From germline, CDR1 is LGHDT and CDR2 YNNKEL (reference sequence). The CDR3 spells CASSPLRSSSYEQYF. CDR3 DNA sequence: TGTGCCAGCAGCCCTCTAAGGTCGAGCTCCTACGAGCAGTACTTC.

This clone was counted once. This rearrangement joins TRBV5-1 to TRBJ1-1; no definite D call. Germline V gene sequence: CDR1 SGHRS, CDR2 YFSETQ. The V end lost 0 bases, the J end lost 0 bases, and 9 bases lay between the germline ends. CDR3 length: 15 residues. The CDR3 coding sequence is TGCGCCAGCAGCTTGGCGGGTCTCATGAACACTGAAGCTTTCTTT. Translating it yields CASSLAGLMNTEAFF.

V usage is TRBV6-5 and J usage is TRBJ1-3, with TRBD1 identical over 8 bases. Germline CDR1 MNHEY, CDR2 SVGAGI. This CDR3 is built from 14 residues. With 6 bases clipped from V and 4 bases from J, the junction kept 5 bases outside the gene matches. The CDR3 DNA follows: TGTGCCAGCAGCGAGACAGGGGCGGGAAACACCATATATTTT. This codes for CASSETGAGNTIYF.

The CDR3 DNA follows: TGTGCCAGCAGCGTAGTCGGGGGATCCGGAAACACCATATATTTT. Its translation is CASSVVGGSGNTIYF. The chain combines TRBV9 with TRBJ1-3, with D possibly TRBD1 on 5 matching bases. There are 15 residues in the CDR3. V was clipped by 0 bases and J by 4 bases, with 11 bases between them. Per germline, CDR1 SGDLS and CDR2 YYNGEE.

The gene calls are TRBV7-3 and TRBJ2-5; D gene unclear. CDR1 and CDR2 (germline): SGHTA, FQGTGA. V lost 1 base and J lost 4, with 7 bases in between. The CDR3 has 13 residues. The chain's CDR3 is CASSLMERETQYF. The CDR3, as DNA: TGTGCCAGCAGCTTAATGGAGAGAGAGACCCAGTACTTC.

The rearrangement joins TRBV19 to TRBJ2-7, with D maybe TRBD2 (5 bases). This CDR3 is built from 14 residues. Trimming took off 7 bases at V and 3 bases at J, with 16 bases between the two ends. CDR1 is LNHDA, CDR2 SQIVND, per germline (reference sequence). The CDR3 DNA reads TGTGCCAGTATCCCGGACTCACGGAACTACGAGCAGTACTTC. Translation gives CASIPDSRNYEQYF. The complete variable domain, with remaining parts taken from reference TRBV19 and TRBJ2-7, reads DGGITQSPKYLFRKEGQNVTLSCEQNLNHDAMYWYRQDPGQGLRLIYYSQIVNDFQKGDIAEGYSVSREKKESFPLTVTSAQKNPTAFYLCASIPDSRNYEQYFGPGTRLTVT.

This clone turned up a few times. The J gene is TRBJ2-1, the V gene TRBV5-5; D call uncertain. The ends were cut back, 0 bases at V and 4 bases at J, with 5 bases in the middle. The CDR3 covers 13 residues. Germline lookup yields CDR1 SGHKS and CDR2 YYEKEE (reference sequence). CDR3 sequence: CASSLEDYNEQFF. DNA for the CDR3: TGTGCCAGCAGCTTGGAAGATTACAATGAGCAGTTCTTC.

The chain employs TRBV29-1 and TRBJ2-3; D is possibly TRBD2 (6 bases). CDR1 is SQVTM, CDR2 ANQGSEA, per germline. The CDR3 sequence is 15 residues long. The V and J ends lost 6 bases and 3 bases respectively, with 19 bases between them. The CDR3 sequence: CSVLPSGERTDTQYF. The CDR3 coding sequence is TGCAGCGTGCTCCCCTCGGGGGAGAGAACAGATACGCAGTATTTT.

This clone was counted between two and nine times. The rearrangement uses TRBV19 and TRBJ2-7, with unresolved D. The CDR3 is made up of 13 amino acids. V was shortened by 6 bases and J by 3 bases, with 12 bases between the two germline ends. Looked up from germline, CDR1 is LNHDA and CDR2 is SQIVND (reference sequence). CDR3 nucleotides: TGTGCCAGTAGGAAAACAGAGGACTACGAGCAGTACTTC. The encoded protein is CASRKTEDYEQYF.

The chain employs TRBV30 and TRBJ1-4, with D tentatively TRBD1 (6 bases). V was shortened by 7 bases and J by 0 bases, with 12 bases between the two germline ends. In germline, CDR1 is GTSNPN, CDR2 SVGIG (reference sequence). The CDR3 contains 14 residues. CDR3 loop: CAFSKGATNEKLFF. CDR3 in DNA: TGTGCCTTTAGCAAGGGGGCAACTAATGAAAAACTGTTTTTT.

The chain is built from TRBV12-5 and TRBJ2-3; TRBD2 matches 10 bases. V dropped 0 bases and J dropped 0; count of bases not matched to a gene: 6. Germline V gene lookup returns CDR1 LGHNT and CDR2 FRNRAP. CDR3 length equals 18 residues. The CDR3 protein is CASGLVRETSGSTDTQYF. CDR3 bases: TGTGCTAGTGGTTTGGTACGAGAGACTAGCGGGAGCACAGATACGCAGTATTTT.